In its sample, the clone carrying this TCR beta chain was seen a few times. This entry belongs to a study of cytomegalovirus exposure and HLA in healthy donors. The PCR contained 60 Vbeta and 13 Jbeta primers. Original processing methods: Roughly 11 million shared chains were among around 80 million unique TCR beta chains counted in a later analysis. Profiled with immunoSEQ multiplex PCR; TCRdb holds only in-frame clones, not every one. The DNA was the basis for D and trimming; V, J and clone size are from that table. The top ten hold roughly 7.2% of the sample, which has approximately 70,000 clones, over 60% seen once. V was pared by 0 bases and J by 1 base, with 13 bases between. CDR1 and CDR2 from the germline V gene are SGHVS and FQNEAQ. The CDR3 extends over 17 amino acids.

Sequenced input: PBMCs. The source of this sequence is a man aged 35 to 55 in good health and CMV-seropositive. This chain links TRBV7-8 with TRBJ1-3, with a tentative D call TRBD1 (6 bases). CDR3 sequence reads: CASSLALRGGSGNTIYF. The CDR3 DNA reads TGTGCCAGCAGCTTAGCTTTGAGAGGGGGTTCTGGAAACACCATATATTTT.